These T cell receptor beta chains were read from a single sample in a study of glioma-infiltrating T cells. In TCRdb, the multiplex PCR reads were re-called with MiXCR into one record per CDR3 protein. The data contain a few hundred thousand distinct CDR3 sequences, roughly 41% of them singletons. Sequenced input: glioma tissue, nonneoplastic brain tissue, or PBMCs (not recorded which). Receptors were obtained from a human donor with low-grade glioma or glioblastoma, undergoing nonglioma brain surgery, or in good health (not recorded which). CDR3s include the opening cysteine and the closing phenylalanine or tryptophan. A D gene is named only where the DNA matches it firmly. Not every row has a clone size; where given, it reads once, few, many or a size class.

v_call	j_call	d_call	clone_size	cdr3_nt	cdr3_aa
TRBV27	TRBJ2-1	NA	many	TGTGCCAGCAGTTTATATCCGCCGGGGGCGCGGGAGCAGTTCTTC	CASSLYPPGAREQFF
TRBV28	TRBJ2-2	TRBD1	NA	TGTGCCAGCAGTTTACCACCTGGGACAGGGAACGGGGAGCTGTTTTTT	CASSLPPGTGNGELFF
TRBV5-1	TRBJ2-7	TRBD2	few	TGCGCCAGCAGCTTGTACGGGACTAACTACGAGCAGTACTTC	CASSLYGTNYEQYF
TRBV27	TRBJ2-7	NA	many	TGTGCCAGCAGTTCACTCCCCTGGGGGGAGTGGGGCGAGCAGTACTTC	CASSSLPWGEWGEQYF
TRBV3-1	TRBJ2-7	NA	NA	TGTGCCAGCAGGGCCAGGGAAGCCTACGAGCAGTACTTC	CASRAREAYEQYF
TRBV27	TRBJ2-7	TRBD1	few	TGTGCCAGCAGTCTAAATTGGGGACAGAACTACGAGCAGTACTTC	CASSLNWGQNYEQYF
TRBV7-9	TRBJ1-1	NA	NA	TGTGCCAGCAGCTTAAGTTTTGGGGGCCTGGCTGAAGCTTTCTTT	CASSLSFGGLAEAFF
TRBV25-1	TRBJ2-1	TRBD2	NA	TGTGCCAGCAGTGCCCCGGGTGGGCGGGAGGTATGGTTCTTC	CASSAPGGREVWFF
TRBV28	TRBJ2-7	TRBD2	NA	TGTGCCAGCAGTCCCCCCGGGACTAGCGGAACCTACGAGCAGTACTTC	CASSPPGTSGTYEQYF
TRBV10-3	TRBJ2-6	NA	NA	TGTGCCATCAGTGATCCCCCGACAGAGATCTCTGGGTCCAACGTCCTGACTTTC	CAISDPPTEISGSNVLTF
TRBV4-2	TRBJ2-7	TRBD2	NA	TGTGCCAGCAGCCAAGGTAGCGGGGGGTCCCACGAGCAGTACTTC	CASSQGSGGSHEQYF
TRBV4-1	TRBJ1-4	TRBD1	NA	TGCGCCAGCAGCCCCGACAGGGCGGGGGAAAAACTGTTTTTT	CASSPDRAGEKLFF
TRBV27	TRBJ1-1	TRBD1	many	TGTGCCAGCACCAAGACAGGGGGGGACACTGAAGCTTTCTTT	CASTKTGGDTEAFF
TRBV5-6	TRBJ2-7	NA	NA	TGTGCCAGCAGCTGGGGAGTTTACGAGCAGTACTTC	CASSWGVYEQYF
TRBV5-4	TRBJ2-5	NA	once	TGTGCCAGCAGCTGGGGGCGCGGGCAAGAGACCCAGTACTTC	CASSWGRGQETQYF
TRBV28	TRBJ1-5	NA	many	TGTGCCAGCAGTCGACAGGCGACGCATCAGCCCCAGCATTTT	CASSRQATHQPQHF
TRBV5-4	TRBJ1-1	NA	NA	TGTGCCAGCAGCCCCCCGGTGGTCGAAGCTTTCTTT	CASSPPVVEAFF
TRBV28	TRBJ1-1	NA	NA	TGTGCCAGCAGTCCCCACCTCGCGGGGTACACTGAAGCTTTCTTT	CASSPHLAGYTEAFF
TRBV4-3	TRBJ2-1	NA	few	TGCGCCAGCAGCCCAGAGCCACATTACAATGAGCAGTTCTTC	CASSPEPHYNEQFF
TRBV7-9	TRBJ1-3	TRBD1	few	TGTGCCAGCAGCTTAGATGGGACAGGACGTGTAGGAAACACCATATATTTT	CASSLDGTGRVGNTIYF